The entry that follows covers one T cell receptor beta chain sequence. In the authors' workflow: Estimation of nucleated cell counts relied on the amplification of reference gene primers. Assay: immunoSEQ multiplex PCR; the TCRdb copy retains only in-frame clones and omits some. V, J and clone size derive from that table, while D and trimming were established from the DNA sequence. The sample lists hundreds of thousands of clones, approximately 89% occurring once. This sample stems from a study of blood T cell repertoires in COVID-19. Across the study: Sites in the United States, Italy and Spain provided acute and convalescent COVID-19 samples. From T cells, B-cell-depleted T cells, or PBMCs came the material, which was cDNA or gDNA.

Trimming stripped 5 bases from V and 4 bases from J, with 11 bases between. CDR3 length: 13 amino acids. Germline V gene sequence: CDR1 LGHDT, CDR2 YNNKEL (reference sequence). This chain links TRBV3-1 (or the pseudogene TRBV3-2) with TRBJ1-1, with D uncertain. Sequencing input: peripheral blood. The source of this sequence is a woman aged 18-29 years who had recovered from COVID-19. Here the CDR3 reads CASSSARGTEAFF. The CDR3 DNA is TGTGCCAGCAGCTCGGCTCGGGGCACTGAAGCTTTCTTT.